A selection of T cell receptor beta chains follows, all from one sample in a study of blood T cell repertoires in COVID-19. Generated by immunoSEQ multiplex PCR, the TCRdb table keeps only in-frame clones and is missing some. The table has a few hundred thousand clones, 85% seen once; the top ten hold roughly 2.5%. The sample taken for sequencing was PBMCs or T cells enriched from blood (not recorded which). These receptors all come from a woman between 50 and 59 years old who had recovered from COVID-19. Each CDR3 is given with its conserved first and last residue. A D gene is named only where the DNA matches it firmly. The size entry is marked missing in some rows and otherwise reads once, few, many or a size class.

clone_size	j_call	d_call	cdr3_length	v_call	cdr3_nt	cdr3_aa
NA	TRBJ2-7	TRBD1	15	TRBV5-5	TGTGCCAGCAGCTTGTTCTGGGACAGGGGCTACGAGCAGTACTTC	CASSLFWDRGYEQYF
NA	TRBJ1-1	NA	15	TRBV5-1	TGCGCCAGCAGCAAAGGGGTGGGGGGAGCCGCTGAAGCTTTCTTT	CASSKGVGGAAEAFF
NA	TRBJ1-2	NA	15	TRBV27	TGTGCCAGCCGGCGGTCAGGACTTACTAACTATGGCTACACCTTC	CASRRSGLTNYGYTF
NA	TRBJ1-3	TRBD1	16	TRBV2	TGTGCCAGCATAGAGTCAGGGGGCGCTTTTGGAAACACCATATATTTT	CASIESGGAFGNTIYF
NA	TRBJ1-2	NA	11	TRBV28	TGTGCCAGCAGCTACTCCTATGGCTACACCTTC	CASSYSYGYTF
few	TRBJ1-1	NA	14	TRBV7-8	TGTGCCAGCAACCTATTTGGTCCTAACACTGAAGCTTTCTTT	CASNLFGPNTEAFF
NA	TRBJ2-7	NA	14	TRBV7-9	TGTGCCAGCAGCCCCCCGGCGGGAAGCTACGAGCAGTACTTC	CASSPPAGSYEQYF
NA	TRBJ1-1	NA	13	TRBV28	TGTGCCAGCACCGGCAGGGGTCCCACTGAAGCTTTCTTT	CASTGRGPTEAFF
few	TRBJ1-6	NA	13	TRBV7-2	TGTGCCAGCAGCCCCGGACAAAATTCACCCCTCCACTTT	CASSPGQNSPLHF
NA	TRBJ2-1	TRBD1	17	TRBV6-2/TRBV6-3	TGTGCCAGCAGTTACTCGCCCCGACAGGGAAAACACAATGAGCAGTTCTTC	CASSYSPRQGKHNEQFF
once	TRBJ1-4	NA	14	TRBV7-2	TGTGCCAGCAGCTCCCCGGGGTTCGGAGAAAAACTGTTTTTT	CASSSPGFGEKLFF
NA	TRBJ2-1	NA	12	TRBV3-1/TRBV3-2	TGTGCCAGCAGCCAAGGCTCGGAGCCTCAGTTCTTC	CASSQGSEPQFF
NA	TRBJ2-2	TRBD1	14	TRBV19	TGTGCCAGTAGTGGGACAGATATCACCGGGGAGCTGTTTTTT	CASSGTDITGELFF
NA	TRBJ1-5	TRBD1	16	TRBV30	TGTGCCTGGAGTCAACCGGGACAGGGGGCGAATCAGCCCCAGCATTTT	CAWSQPGQGANQPQHF
once	TRBJ2-7	TRBD1	12	TRBV29-1	TGCAGCGGACGGGACAGGGGAGAAGAGCAGTACTTC	CSGRDRGEEQYF
NA	TRBJ2-3	NA	14	TRBV2	TGTGCCAGCAGTGGCCGTCCTAGTGCAGATACGCAGTATTTT	CASSGRPSADTQYF
once	TRBJ1-4	NA	15	TRBV27	TGTGCCAGCAGTCGGAAGACAGCAACTAATGAAAAACTGTTTTTT	CASSRKTATNEKLFF